The 23 T cell receptor beta chains given below trace back to one sample, sequenced in a study of response to subunit inactivated influenza vaccine. From the RT-PCR reads, TCRdb called clonotypes with MiXCR, one entry per CDR3 protein. The sample records approximately 700,000 distinct CDR3 sequences, approximately 14% being singletons. This material consisted of PBMCs from blood, taken 14 to 15 days before vaccination. All receptors come from a man aged 50-60 years who received an inactivated influenza vaccine.

This clonotype was observed a few times. V is TRBV12-3 or TRBV12-4 and J is TRBJ2-3; either TRBD1 or TRBD2 may fit D (6 bases each). V gave up 6 bases and J gave up 1 base, with 14 bases separating them. CDR3 length equals 15 residues. This CDR3 reads CASSHPRGGTDTQYF. For the CDR3, the DNA is TGTGCCAGCAGCCACCCTAGGGGGGGCACAGATACGCAGTATTTT.

This clonotype was detected a few times. CDR3 coding DNA: TGTGCCAGCGTGATCCTAGCGGAGAGCACAGATACGCAGTATTTT. Its translation: CASVILAESTDTQYF. This sequence joins TRBV2 and TRBJ2-3; TRBD2 matches at 7 bases. The CDR3 sequence is 15 residues long. Germline V gene data show CDR1 as SNHLY and CDR2 as FYNNEI. J was trimmed by 0 bases and V by 8 bases; bases with no gene match: 8.

The table lists this clonotype with a few counts. The rearrangement links TRBV3-1 to TRBJ2-3; TRBD2 is a possible D gene (6 bases). Germline CDR1 and CDR2: LGHDT and YNNKEL (reference sequence). V was clipped by 6 bases and J by 0 bases, with 19 bases between them. There are 17 residues in the CDR3. CDR3 nucleotides: TGTGCCAGCAGACGAGGGAGCGGGTCCTCTAGCACAGATACGCAGTATTTT. Translating it yields CASRRGSGSSSTDTQYF.

In its sample, this clonotype was seen a few times. This chain links TRBV5-1 with TRBJ2-5; possible D gene TRBD1, 7 bases. The CDR3 is 14 residues long. V shed 2 bases and J shed 5 bases, with 13 bases lying between them. CDR1 and CDR2 from the germline V gene are SGHRS and YFSETQ. The DNA for the CDR3 is TGCGCCAGCAGCTTTGACAGGGCGGGGGAGACCCAGTACTTC. Residues: CASSFDRAGETQYF. The full variable domain, rest sourced from reference TRBV5-1 and TRBJ2-5, is KAGVTQTPRYLIKTRGQQVTLSCSPISGHRSVSWYQQTPGQGLQFLFEYFSETQRNKGNFPGRFSGRQFSNSRSEMNVSTLELGDSALYLCASSFDRAGETQYFGPGTRLLVL.

The chain links TRBV4-3 to TRBJ1-4, with 7 bases identical to TRBD1. Germline CDR1 is LGHNA and CDR2 is YSLEER. V shed 5 bases and J 6 bases; nucleotides not matched to a gene: 12. The CDR3 has 16 amino acids. The CDR3 bases are TGCGCCAGCAGCAAGGGGACAGCCTCACTTTATGAAAAACTGTTTTTT. It is translated as CASSKGTASLYEKLFF.

The CDR3 DNA is TGTGCCAGCAGCTTAGCGCGGGGGGGACGAACTGAAGCTTTCTTT. Residues: CASSLARGGRTEAFF. The V call is TRBV7-6, the J call TRBJ1-1; possibly TRBD1 for D (5 bases). Between the trimmed V and J ends, which lost 0 bases and 5 bases, there was a span of 13 bases. Germline assignment: CDR1 SGHVS and CDR2 FNYEAQ. The CDR3 runs 15 residues.

V is TRBV29-1 and J is TRBJ1-2, with D possibly being TRBD1 (5 bases). CDR3 length equals 13 residues. The V gene's germline CDR1 is SQVTM and CDR2 ANQGSEA. Trimming removed 5 bases at V and 7 bases at J, with 17 bases between. CDR3 nucleotides: TGCAGCGTTACGTCTGGGGGATCGGGTGGCTACACCTTC. Amino acids: CSVTSGGSGGYTF.

This clonotype was detected ten times or more. The chain's CDR3 is CASSYAGGAEQYF. The CDR3 DNA follows: TGTGCCAGCAGTTACGCAGGAGGGGCCGAGCAGTACTTC. The genes are TRBV6-6 and TRBJ2-7; perhaps TRBD2 as D (6 bases). Germline values: CDR1 MNHNY, CDR2 SVGAGI (reference sequence). Trimming removed 2 bases at V and 6 bases at J, with 11 bases between. CDR3 length: 13 residues.

This chain uses TRBV6-2 or TRBV6-3 with TRBJ2-7; no clear D. V lost 6 bases, J lost 5 bases, and 8 bases lay in between. CDR1 is MNHEY and CDR2 is SVGEGT in the germline V gene. There are 11 residues in the CDR3. CDR3 loop: CASSHINEQYF. The CDR3 DNA reads as TGTGCCAGCAGCCATATAAACGAGCAGTACTTC.

In its sample, this clonotype was seen a few times. The chain links TRBV25-1 to TRBJ2-3; D remains unclear. V was shortened by 0 bases and J by 0 bases, with 7 bases between the two germline ends. The germline V gene has CDR1 MGHDK and CDR2 SYGVNS. The CDR3 is made up of 15 amino acids. The CDR3 sequence: CASSEYKLSTDTQYF. DNA for the CDR3: TGTGCCAGCAGTGAATATAAACTGAGCACAGATACGCAGTATTTT.

This sequence joins TRBV12-3 or TRBV12-4 and TRBJ2-2, with 10 bases lining up with TRBD1. The CDR3 sequence is 14 residues long. With 7 bases clipped from V and 7 bases from J, the junction kept 6 bases outside the gene matches. CDR3 sequence reads: CASTLDRGNGELFF. The DNA of the CDR3 is TGTGCCAGCACCCTGGACAGGGGGAACGGGGAGCTGTTTTTT.

The gene calls are TRBV15 and TRBJ2-7, with 7 nucleotides matching TRBD2. The J segment lost 2 bases and the V segment lost 4 bases, leaving 8 bases of the junction unmatched. Germline-derived CDR1 and CDR2 are LNHNV and YYDKDF (reference sequence). The CDR3 is 15 amino acids. In DNA form, the CDR3 reads TGTGCCACCAGCACCTATAGCGGGTTTGCCTACGAGCAGTACTTC. Translated, it gives CATSTYSGFAYEQYF.

This clonotype was picked up many times. The chain recombines TRBV6-2 or TRBV6-3 with TRBJ2-3; tentative D call: TRBD1 (5 bases). Germline lookup yields CDR1 MNHEY and CDR2 SVGEGT. Trimming removed 8 bases at V and 4 bases at J, with 7 bases between. This CDR3 comprises 11 residues. In nucleotides, the CDR3 is TGTGCCAGCGGGGCTTCAGATACGCAGTATTTT. As protein: CASGASDTQYF.

The chain uses TRBV5-1 and TRBJ2-7, with 8 bases fitting TRBD1. J lost 7 bases, V lost 4 bases, and 7 bases had no gene match. Germline loops: CDR1 SGHRS, CDR2 YFSETQ. The CDR3 consists of 13 residues. The CDR3 loop is CASSATGAGEQYF. The DNA of the CDR3 is TGCGCCAGCAGCGCGACAGGGGCGGGTGAGCAGTACTTC. The full variable domain, its missing parts supplied by reference TRBV5-1 and TRBJ2-7, is KAGVTQTPRYLIKTRGQQVTLSCSPISGHRSVSWYQQTPGQGLQFLFEYFSETQRNKGNFPGRFSGRQFSNSRSEMNVSTLELGDSALYLCASSATGAGEQYFGPGTRLTVT.

The chain is built from TRBV5-5 and TRBJ2-7; 8 nucleotides line up with TRBD2. Losses at the gene ends were 0 bases for V and 12 bases for J; bases not matched to a gene: 5. Germline V gene lookup returns CDR1 SGHKS and CDR2 YYEKEE (reference sequence). The CDR3 is made up of 12 amino acids. The DNA of the CDR3 is TGTGCCAGCAGCTTGGCCGGGGGGGGCCCGTACTTC. It codes for CASSLAGGGPYF.

In its sample, this clonotype was seen a few times. This chain connects TRBV6-5 to TRBJ2-1, with D unclear. The germline V and J ends were trimmed by 1 base and 8 bases, with 9 bases remaining between them. This CDR3 region has 13 residues. Germline V gives CDR1 MNHEY, CDR2 SVGAGI. DNA for the CDR3: TGTGCCAGCAGTTACTACCCGAGCGATGAGCAGTTCTTC. Its protein is CASSYYPSDEQFF.

The chain couples TRBV6-5 to TRBJ1-2, with D tentatively TRBD1 (6 bases). This CDR3 is 15 amino acids long. The germline V and J ends were trimmed by 1 base and 3 bases, with 12 bases remaining between them. Germline CDR1 and CDR2: MNHEY and SVGAGI. CDR3 coding DNA: TGTGCCAGCAGTTACTTCGGGGGGGCCTACTATGGCTACACCTTC. Encoded protein: CASSYFGGAYYGYTF.

The chain carries TRBV7-2 and TRBJ2-5; no clear D. V was trimmed by 2 bases and J by 5 bases, leaving 12 bases between them. CDR3 length: 14 amino acids. Germline CDR1 and CDR2: SGHTA and FQGNSA. Written as DNA, the CDR3 is TGTGCCAGCAGCTTAAGCCGGGCCTTGGAGACCCAGTACTTC. The encoded protein is CASSLSRALETQYF. The entire variable domain, with the rest obtained from reference TRBV7-2 and TRBJ2-5, is as follows: GAGVSQSPSNKVTEKGKDVELRCDPISGHTALYWYRQSLGQGLEFLIYFQGNSAPDKSGLPSDRFSAERTGGSVSTLTIQRTQQEDSAVYLCASSLSRALETQYFGPGTRLLVL.

A few counts support this clonotype. The J gene is TRBJ1-1, the V gene TRBV20-1; tentative D call: TRBD1 (6 bases). Per the germline V gene, CDR1 is DFQATT and CDR2 is SNEGSKA (reference sequence). This CDR3 has 14 residues. V lost 0 bases to trimming and J lost 7 bases, with 15 bases between them. CDR3 DNA sequence: TGCAGTGCTAGAGATGGCGGGGGGCTTGGTGAAGCTTTCTTT. It codes for CSARDGGGLGEAFF.

The chain carries TRBV20-1 and TRBJ2-2; 9 positions agree with TRBD1. V dropped 4 bases and J dropped 2; count of bases not matched to a gene: 2. In germline, CDR1 is DFQATT, CDR2 SNEGSKA (reference sequence). CDR3 length: 14 amino acids. The CDR3 here is CSAKTGGNTGELFF. The CDR3 nucleotides read TGCAGTGCTAAAACAGGGGGCAACACCGGGGAGCTGTTTTTT.

This clonotype was detected only a few times. In DNA form, the CDR3 reads TGTGCCAGCGGAAACGGGGGCCTCACAGATACGCAGTATTTT. It is translated as CASGNGGLTDTQYF. The V call is TRBV4-2, the J call TRBJ2-3, with D perhaps given as TRBD1 or TRBD2 (6 bases each). The CDR3 runs 14 residues. Germline V gene data show CDR1 as LGHNA and CDR2 as YNFKEQ. Trimming pared 8 bases from V and 2 bases from J, leaving 14 bases between.

This chain connects TRBV5-1 to TRBJ1-1; 8 positions agree with TRBD1. V shed 3 bases and J 1 base; nucleotides not matched to a gene: 2. CDR3 length: 14 amino acids. Germline V gives CDR1 SGHRS, CDR2 YFSETQ. CDR3 in amino acids: CASSWDRRNTEAFF. The DNA for the CDR3 is TGCGCCAGCAGCTGGGACAGGCGGAACACTGAAGCTTTCTTT. Combining the CDR3 with reference TRBV5-1 and TRBJ1-1 gives the whole variable domain KAGVTQTPRYLIKTRGQQVTLSCSPISGHRSVSWYQQTPGQGLQFLFEYFSETQRNKGNFPGRFSGRQFSNSRSEMNVSTLELGDSALYLCASSWDRRNTEAFFGQGTRLTVV.

This clonotype was counted a few times. This sequence joins TRBV12-3 or TRBV12-4 and TRBJ2-5; tentatively, D is TRBD1 (6 bases). The V and J ends lost 6 bases and 6 bases respectively, with 17 bases between them. The CDR3 length is 14 residues. The chain's CDR3 is CASRTRTVRKTQYF. DNA of the CDR3: TGTGCCAGCAGGACCCGGACAGTCAGGAAGACCCAGTACTTC.